Presented here are 32 T cell receptor beta chains from one specimen sequenced in a study of PD-1 blockade in classical Hodgkin lymphoma. The sample's time point: cycle 4 day 1 (C4D1), after less than seven weeks of nivolumab. Every single patient, without exception, relapsed after autologous stem cell transplantation, and brentuximab vedotin exposure varied. Clones were sequenced by immunoSEQ multiplex PCR, and TCRdb holds only the in-frame ones, with some missing. The data show approximately 39,000 clones, 77% seen once. Source: peripheral blood mononuclear cells (PBMCs), taken before the fourth cycle of nivolumab. The origin of the receptors is a human donor with classical Hodgkin lymphoma.

The CDR3 sequence: CASSLPGQGVTEAFF. The CDR3 DNA sequence: TGTGCCAGCAGCCTTCCTGGACAGGGGGTGACTGAAGCTTTCTTT. J is TRBJ1-1 and V is TRBV6-6; 10 bases are a match to TRBD1. The CDR3 covers 15 residues. Trimming at V came to 6 bases and at J to 5 bases, leaving 9 bases not matched to a gene. Germline V gene data show CDR1 as MNHNY and CDR2 as SVGAGI (reference sequence).

The J gene is TRBJ2-7, the V gene TRBV5-1, with 9 bases matching TRBD1. The V gene end was trimmed by 4 bases and the J gene end by 4 bases; junction bases not matched to a gene: 6. The CDR3 has 14 residues. Germline V CDR1 and CDR2: SGHRS, YFSETQ. This CDR3 reads CASSPGQGIYEQYF. Here the CDR3 DNA reads TGCGCCAGCAGCCCCGGACAGGGGATATACGAGCAGTACTTC.

This clone has just one count. This chain joins TRBV23-1 and TRBJ2-5; D is undetermined. TRBV23-1 is assigned to the ORF class and has an uncertain function. This CDR3 spans 13 amino acids. The germline V and J ends were trimmed by 2 bases and 2 bases, with 6 bases remaining between them. CDR3 loop: CASSQAGQETQYF. The CDR3 nucleotides read TGCGCCAGCAGTCAAGCAGGACAAGAGACCCAGTACTTC.

This CDR3 is CASSPRTAPYEQYF. CDR3 in DNA: TGTGCCAGTAGTCCCCGGACAGCCCCCTACGAGCAGTACTTC. This chain joins TRBV19 and TRBJ2-7; possibly TRBD1 for D (6 bases). V was clipped by 5 bases and J by 2 bases, with 13 bases between them. Germline values: CDR1 LNHDA, CDR2 SQIVND (reference sequence). This CDR3 is 14 amino acids long.

The rearrangement joins TRBV19 to TRBJ1-2, with D possibly being TRBD1 (5 bases). This CDR3 region has 13 residues. With 2 bases removed from V and 6 bases from J, the gap between germline ends came to 10 bases. CDR1 is LNHDA and CDR2 is SQIVND in the germline V gene (reference sequence). This CDR3 reads CASSIMRGDGYTF. CDR3 DNA sequence: TGTGCCAGTAGTATAATGAGGGGAGATGGCTACACCTTC. The variable domain in full, completed from reference TRBV19 and TRBJ1-2, reads DGGITQSPKYLFRKEGQNVTLSCEQNLNHDAMYWYRQDPGQGLRLIYYSQIVNDFQKGDIAEGYSVSREKKESFPLTVTSAQKNPTAFYLCASSIMRGDGYTFGSGTRLTVV.

This clone is termed large. The chain recombines TRBV6-5 with TRBJ1-3; D call uncertain. The V end lost 6 bases, the J end lost 1 base, and 10 bases lay between the germline ends. CDR3 length: 14 residues. Germline values: CDR1 MNHEY, CDR2 SVGAGI. CDR3 DNA sequence: TGTGCCAGCAGCAAGACGGATTCTGGAAACACCATATATTTT. The encoded protein is CASSKTDSGNTIYF.

V is TRBV7-2 and J is TRBJ2-1; D possibly corresponds to TRBD2 (7 bases). Trimming removed 3 bases at V and 7 bases at J, with 13 bases between. The germline V gene has CDR1 SGHTA and CDR2 FQGNSA. There are 14 residues in the CDR3. CDR3 region: CASSLGGPLNEQFF. As DNA, the CDR3 is TGTGCCAGCAGCTTGGGGGGGCCTTTGAATGAGCAGTTCTTC.

The V call is TRBV5-4, the J call TRBJ1-2; a weak D match, TRBD1 (5 bases). The length of the CDR3 is 14 residues. The germline V gene encodes CDR1 SGHNT and CDR2 YYREEE (reference sequence). The V end lost 0 bases, the J end lost 3 bases, and 9 bases lay between the germline ends. This CDR3 is CASSLDRLDYGYTF. The CDR3 DNA sequence: TGTGCCAGCAGCTTGGACAGGTTAGACTATGGCTACACCTTC.

This clone was observed a few times. This chain uses TRBV27 with TRBJ2-3; TRBD2 is a possible D gene (7 bases). V shed 3 bases and J shed 5 bases, with 12 bases lying between them. CDR1 is MNHEY and CDR2 is SMNVEV in the germline V gene (reference sequence). The CDR3 sequence is 14 residues long. The CDR3 DNA reads as TGTGCCAGCAGTTTTAGGGGGGGCGGAGATACGCAGTATTTT. Translating it yields CASSFRGGGDTQYF.

The J gene is TRBJ1-5, the V gene TRBV6-1; D uncertain. Between the trimmed V and J ends, which lost 3 bases and 0 bases, there was a span of 9 bases. CDR1 is MNHNS, CDR2 SASEGT, per germline. The CDR3 is 15 amino acids. Here the CDR3 DNA reads TGTGCCAGCAGTGATCCCAGGCATAGCAATCAGCCCCAGCATTTT. Translated: CASSDPRHSNQPQHF.

The CDR3 is CASSDTTYEQYF. In DNA, the CDR3 is TGCGCCAGCTCCGATACGACCTACGAGCAGTACTTC. The chain links TRBV5-1 to TRBJ2-7; D is uncertain. CDR1 is SGHRS and CDR2 is YFSETQ in the germline V gene. This CDR3 contains 12 residues. Trimming pared 7 bases from V and 2 bases from J, leaving 10 bases between.

This rearrangement joins TRBV30 to TRBJ2-7; 7 bases agree with TRBD1. Per germline, CDR1 GTSNPN and CDR2 SVGIG (reference sequence). J was trimmed by 4 bases and V by 6 bases; bases with no gene match: 9. CDR3 length equals 13 residues. CDR3 protein: CACTGQGVYEQYF. The CDR3 DNA is TGTGCCTGCACAGGGCAGGGGGTATACGAGCAGTACTTC. Full variable domain (missing parts from reference TRBV30 and TRBJ2-7): SQTIHQWPATLVQPVGSPLSLECTVEGTSNPNLYWYRQAAGRGLQLLFYSVGIGQISSEVPQNLSASRPQDRQFILSSKKLLLSDSGFYLCACTGQGVYEQYFGPGTRLTVT.

The genes are TRBV19 and TRBJ2-2, with 7 bases lining up with TRBD1. CDR3 size: 14 residues. The V gene's germline CDR1 is LNHDA and CDR2 SQIVND (reference sequence). The ends lost 9 bases at V and 4 bases at J; junction bases unmatched: 8. This CDR3 is CASMDRTFTGELFF. CDR3 nucleotide sequence: TGTGCCAGCATGGACAGGACCTTCACCGGGGAGCTGTTTTTT.

This sequence joins TRBV4-3 and TRBJ2-2; unclear D gene. The CDR3 length is 14 residues. Trimming left V 1 base short and J 5 bases short, with 8 bases between. CDR1 LGHNA and CDR2 YSLEER come from the germline V gene. The CDR3 DNA sequence: TGCGCCAGCAGCCAAGTCGGCGGAACCGGGGAGCTGTTTTTT. This encodes CASSQVGGTGELFF.

The genes are TRBV29-1 and TRBJ1-5; D call uncertain. The CDR3 runs 14 residues. Per germline, CDR1 SQVTM and CDR2 ANQGSEA. Trimming removed 7 bases at V and 5 bases at J, with 18 bases between. CDR3 in amino acids: CSGQSSRRYQPQHF. The CDR3 DNA reads as TGCAGCGGCCAATCGAGCCGGAGGTATCAGCCCCAGCATTTT.

This clone was detected once. This chain uses TRBV2 with TRBJ1-5; D is undetermined. Trimming removed 4 bases at V and 9 bases at J, with 13 bases between. Germline V lookup: CDR1 SNHLY, CDR2 FYNNEI. This CDR3 has 13 amino acids. CDR3: CASSGASFLPQHF. The CDR3 region has the DNA TGTGCCAGCAGTGGGGCCTCGTTTCTGCCCCAGCATTTT.

This clone was counted between two and nine times. V and J are TRBV7-9 and TRBJ2-1, with D perhaps TRBD1 (5 bases). The germline V and J ends were trimmed by 8 bases and 6 bases, with 26 bases remaining between them. CDR1 is SEHNR, CDR2 FQNEAQ, per germline (reference sequence). This CDR3 spans 17 amino acids. CDR3 residues: CASPPSQQVYISNEQFF. The CDR3 nucleotides are TGTGCCAGCCCACCAAGCCAACAGGTTTATATTAGCAATGAGCAGTTCTTC.

The chain combines TRBV28 with TRBJ1-5; a possible D gene is TRBD1 (5 bases). V lost 6 bases and J 4 bases, leaving 16 bases between the germline ends. The CDR3 contains 15 residues. The germline V gene encodes CDR1 MDHEN and CDR2 SYDVKM. The CDR3 DNA reads TGTGCCAGCAGGACGGGGGACCGCACGAATCAGCCCCAGCATTTT. Amino acids: CASRTGDRTNQPQHF.

The rearrangement links TRBV28 to TRBJ2-7, with 7 positions matching TRBD1. Per the germline V gene, CDR1 is MDHEN and CDR2 is SYDVKM. The CDR3 is 16 amino acids. The junction had 13 bases not matched to a gene; V was cut back by 4 bases and J by 4 bases. The DNA for the CDR3 is TGTGCCAGCAGTTCCGAGGAGACAGGGTTTTTGTACGAGCAGTACTTC. This sequence encodes CASSSEETGFLYEQYF.

This clone showed up just once. The chain links TRBV7-8 to TRBJ1-2, with unresolved D. The CDR3 spans 15 residues. V was trimmed by 5 bases and J by 2 bases, leaving 15 bases between them. Germline lookup yields CDR1 SGHVS and CDR2 FQNEAQ. CDR3 in amino acids: CASSPSMGGNYGYTF. CDR3 in DNA: TGTGCCAGCAGCCCATCTATGGGTGGGAACTATGGCTACACCTTC.

The rearrangement uses TRBV21-1 and TRBJ2-7; the D call in the table, TRBD2, was not verified against the DNA. TRBV21-1 is tagged as a pseudogene. The CDR3 runs to 12 residues. Here the CDR3 reads CASSRGSYEQYF. As DNA, the CDR3 is TGTGCCAGCAGCCGCGGGTCCTACGAGCAGTACTTC.

The chain combines TRBV6-1 with TRBJ1-3; no reliable D call. This CDR3 is 19 amino acids long. Trimming stripped 1 base from V and 4 bases from J, with 23 bases between. Germline V gives CDR1 MNHNS, CDR2 SASEGT. CDR3 protein: CASSEGLGITVSLGNTIYF. CDR3 coding DNA: TGTGCCAGCAGTGAAGGATTGGGAATTACAGTTTCTCTCGGAAACACCATATATTTT.

The V call is TRBV10-2, the J call TRBJ1-1; 7 bases are a match to TRBD1. CDR3 length: 14 amino acids. Germline-derived CDR1 and CDR2 are WSHSY and SAAADI. V shed 6 bases and J 0 bases; nucleotides not matched to a gene: 4. The CDR3 sequence: CASRGTAMNTEAFF. In nucleotides, the CDR3 is TGCGCCAGCAGAGGGACAGCAATGAACACTGAAGCTTTCTTT.

The CDR3: CASRTIQGVDGYTF. For the CDR3, the DNA is TGTGCCAGCAGAACGATCCAGGGAGTTGATGGCTACACCTTC. The V and J genes are TRBV5-4 and TRBJ1-2; the D gene is possibly TRBD1 (5 bases). V lost 5 bases to trimming and J lost 6 bases, with 17 bases between them. The CDR3 runs to 14 residues. Per germline, CDR1 SGHNT and CDR2 YYREEE (reference sequence).

This chain uses TRBV14 with TRBJ2-5; D uncertain. Germline V gives CDR1 SGHDN, CDR2 FVKESK. The V gene lost 0 bases and the J gene lost 2 bases, with 7 bases spanning the gap. The CDR3 has 14 amino acids. CDR3 DNA: TGTGCCAGCAGCCAAGATTATACTCAAGAGACCCAGTACTTC. This encodes CASSQDYTQETQYF.

About this clone itself: A junction end diverges from the germline sequence, so it may reflect a read error. The chain employs TRBV5-6 and TRBJ1-1, with a tentative D call TRBD1 (6 bases). The CDR3 has 12 residues. Germline V gene data show CDR1 as SGHDT and CDR2 as YYEEEE. CDR3: CASSLEGLQDRF. CDR3 nucleotide sequence: TGTGCCAGCAGCTTGGAAGGTCTCCAGGACAGATTT.

This clone has only one observation. Here the CDR3 DNA reads TGTGCCAGCAGTCTCCGCCAGGGTAGGACTAATGAAAAACTGTTTTTT. Protein: CASSLRQGRTNEKLFF. The chain uses TRBV27 and TRBJ1-4; perhaps TRBD1 as D (5 bases). The V gene's germline CDR1 is MNHEY and CDR2 SMNVEV (reference sequence). This CDR3 is 16 amino acids long. Trimming took off 5 bases at V and 2 bases at J, with 15 bases between the two ends.

The table lists this clone with a few counts. The V gene is TRBV19, the J gene TRBJ1-5, with D possibly being TRBD1 (5 bases). Germline-derived CDR1 and CDR2 are LNHDA and SQIVND (reference sequence). This CDR3 spans 16 amino acids. The ends were cut back, 8 bases at V and 0 bases at J, with 17 bases in the middle. CDR3 sequence reads: CASSRDGFNSNQPQHF. DNA of the CDR3: TGTGCCAGTTCCCGGGACGGATTCAATAGCAATCAGCCCCAGCATTTT. The whole variable domain, filled in from reference TRBV19 and TRBJ1-5, reads DGGITQSPKYLFRKEGQNVTLSCEQNLNHDAMYWYRQDPGQGLRLIYYSQIVNDFQKGDIAEGYSVSREKKESFPLTVTSAQKNPTAFYLCASSRDGFNSNQPQHFGDGTRLSIL.

This rearrangement joins TRBV30 to TRBJ2-5, with D hard to call. Germline V gives CDR1 GTSNPN, CDR2 SVGIG (reference sequence). The CDR3 loop spans 11 amino acids. Trimming took 5 bases from V and 5 from J, leaving 9 bases between them. The CDR3 coding sequence is TGTGCCTGGCAACTTGGGGAGACCCAGTACTTC. Its translation is CAWQLGETQYF.

This chain joins TRBV6-6 and TRBJ2-7; D remains ambiguous. CDR1 MNHNY and CDR2 SVGAGI come from the germline V gene (reference sequence). Trimming stripped 6 bases from V and 5 bases from J, with 11 bases between. CDR3 length: 12 amino acids. The CDR3 region has the DNA TGTGCCAGCAGATCACGACCAGACGAGCAGTACTTC. This encodes CASRSRPDEQYF.

The CDR3 here is CASSPTWADGYTF. The DNA for the CDR3 is TGTGCCAGCAGCCCGACATGGGCAGATGGCTACACCTTC. The rearrangement joins TRBV5-4 to TRBJ1-2; D gene unclear. The CDR3 is 13 residues long. Trimming removed 4 bases from V and 6 bases from J, with 13 bases in between. Germline loops: CDR1 SGHNT, CDR2 YYREEE (reference sequence).

CDR3 nucleotide sequence: TGTGCCAGCAGCCCACCCAACACCCGGGCAGATACGCAGTATTTT. Translating gives CASSPPNTRADTQYF. The chain employs TRBV5-4 and TRBJ2-3; no reliable D call. Germline loops: CDR1 SGHNT, CDR2 YYREEE (reference sequence). There are 15 residues in the CDR3. V was pared by 4 bases and J by 4 bases, with 16 bases between.